A single sample gave rise to the 10 T cell receptor beta chains below, sequenced in a study of radiotherapy plus CTLA-4 blockade in lung cancer. Clones were sequenced by immunoSEQ multiplex PCR, and TCRdb holds only the in-frame ones, with some missing. Among approximately 94,000 clones listed, about four fifths were seen once. The sample here was peripheral blood, taken from a patient treated with radiotherapy plus ipilimumab. The receptors derive from a human donor with non-small cell lung cancer that progressed on radiotherapy plus ipilimumab.

The rearrangement uses TRBV2 and TRBJ2-2; no definite D call. Germline CDR1 and CDR2: SNHLY and FYNNEI. There are 14 residues in the CDR3. V gave up 5 bases and J gave up 0 bases, with 7 bases separating them. CDR3 bases: TGTGCCAGCAGTCGTGGCCCGAACACCGGGGAGCTGTTTTTT. This encodes CASSRGPNTGELFF.

This clone was recorded only once. The V and J genes are TRBV2 and TRBJ2-5; 7 bases align to TRBD2. Germline V gene lookup returns CDR1 SNHLY and CDR2 FYNNEI. The CDR3 has 17 amino acids. V lost 10 bases to trimming and J lost 1 base; unmatched junction nucleotides: 18. The CDR3 sequence is CAIKWGGSGEGQETQYF. CDR3 nucleotides: TGTGCCATCAAGTGGGGGGGGTCGGGAGAGGGCCAAGAGACCCAGTACTTC.

V is TRBV5-4 and J is TRBJ2-7; TRBD1 is a possible D gene (6 bases). This CDR3 has 15 amino acids. Looked up from germline, CDR1 is SGHNT and CDR2 is YYREEE (reference sequence). Trimming removed 6 bases at V and 0 bases at J, with 16 bases between. The DNA of the CDR3 is TGTGCCAGCAACAAACAGGGCCCCTTCTCCTACGAGCAGTACTTC. Translation gives CASNKQGPFSYEQYF. Drawing the rest from reference TRBV5-4 and TRBJ2-7, the complete variable domain is ETGVTQSPTHLIKTRGQQVTLRCSSQSGHNTVSWYQQALGQGPQFIFQYYREEENGRGNFPPRFSGLQFPNYSSELNVNALELDDSALYLCASNKQGPFSYEQYFGPGTRLTVT.

This chain uses TRBV19 with TRBJ2-2; TRBD1 matches at 8 bases. J was trimmed by 3 bases and V by 4 bases; bases with no gene match: 4. CDR3 length equals 15 residues. The germline V gene has CDR1 LNHDA and CDR2 SQIVND (reference sequence). DNA of the CDR3: TGTGCCAGTAGTAACGGACAGGGATACACCGGGGAGCTGTTTTTT. Its translation is CASSNGQGYTGELFF.

This chain connects TRBV10-3 to TRBJ2-2, with 8 positions matching TRBD2. The junction had 12 bases not matched to a gene; V was cut back by 10 bases and J by 2 bases. Germline V gene lookup returns CDR1 ENHRY and CDR2 SYGVKD. This CDR3 is 16 amino acids long. The CDR3 DNA reads TGTGCCAGCGGGGGGAGCGACGGCATTAACACCGGGGAGCTGTTTTTT. Amino acids: CASGGSDGINTGELFF.

The rearrangement uses TRBV6-6 and TRBJ2-1, with 10 bases matching TRBD1. Germline CDR1 reads MNHNY; CDR2 reads SVGAGI (reference sequence). The CDR3 is 15 residues long. V trimming: 7 bases; J trimming: 4 bases; junction bases outside the gene matches: 7. As DNA, the CDR3 is TGTGCCAGCAAAGATACGGGACAGGGGTACAATGAGCAGTTCTTC. Translation gives CASKDTGQGYNEQFF.

The chain is built from TRBV28 and TRBJ2-7; maybe TRBD2 (6 bases). Trimming took off 5 bases at V and 6 bases at J, with 14 bases between the two ends. There are 13 residues in the CDR3. CDR1 MDHEN and CDR2 SYDVKM come from the germline V gene. Here the CDR3 reads CASSVGGTGEQYF. CDR3 nucleotide sequence: TGTGCCAGCAGTGTGGGGGGAACTGGCGAGCAGTACTTC.

In nucleotides, the CDR3 is TGTGCCAGCAGCCTCACCGATAGGGAGACCCAGTACTTC. Its translation is CASSLTDRETQYF. J is TRBJ2-5 and V is TRBV5-4, with unresolved D. The V gene lost 4 bases and the J gene lost 5 bases, with 12 bases spanning the gap. Germline CDR1 is SGHNT and CDR2 is YYREEE (reference sequence). The CDR3 loop spans 13 amino acids.

The chain has TRBV5-8 and TRBJ2-5, with 7 bases fitting TRBD2. J lost 7 bases, V lost 1 base, and 16 bases had no gene match. The germline V gene encodes CDR1 SGHTS and CDR2 YDEGEE. This CDR3 spans 17 amino acids. CDR3 DNA: TGTGCCAGCAGCTTGCTCAGCGGGACCGGCCCAGGAGGGACCCAGTACTTC. This gives the protein CASSLLSGTGPGGTQYF.

The chain is built from TRBV5-6 and TRBJ2-2, with D possibly matching TRBD2 (6 bases). There are 13 residues in the CDR3. Germline assignment: CDR1 SGHDT and CDR2 YYEEEE. V was shortened by 4 bases and J by 5 bases, with 9 bases between the two germline ends. The CDR3 DNA sequence: TGTGCCAGCAGCCGGGCGGGGACCGGGGAGCTGTTTTTT. It is translated as CASSRAGTGELFF.